These 19 T cell receptor beta chains share one sample of origin, sequenced in a study of blood T cell repertoires in COVID-19. TCRdb keeps only in-frame clones here, not all; method: immunoSEQ multiplex PCR. The data hold about 36,000 clones, with about 81% observed a single time. Source material: peripheral blood. The receptors were sampled from a human donor in a cohort sampled during active or convalescent COVID-19. The donor label of this sample is uncertain.

In DNA form, the CDR3 reads TGTGCCAGCAGCTTAGGGACAGGAGACAATCAGCCCCAGCATTTT. Translated: CASSLGTGDNQPQHF. The chain joins TRBV7-8 to TRBJ1-5; the match to TRBD1 covers 7 bases. V shed 1 base, J shed 3 bases, and the junction held 3 bases outside the gene matches. There are 15 residues in the CDR3. In germline, CDR1 is SGHVS, CDR2 FQNEAQ.

The CDR3 DNA follows: TGTGCCAGCACCCACAGGGGGCACCAAGAGACCCAGTACTTC. It is translated as CASTHRGHQETQYF. J is TRBJ2-5 and V is TRBV7-8, with 9 bases matching TRBD1. The junction had 3 bases not matched to a gene; V was cut back by 7 bases and J by 0 bases. Germline-derived CDR1 and CDR2 are SGHVS and FQNEAQ. CDR3 length: 14 amino acids.

The chain recombines TRBV5-1 with TRBJ1-1; a weak D match, TRBD1 (5 bases). This CDR3 has 15 amino acids. Deletions cut 0 bases from V and 6 bases from J, with 15 bases between. Germline loops: CDR1 SGHRS, CDR2 YFSETQ. CDR3 DNA: TGCGCCAGCAGCTTGGTTCCGGGGGAGAGGGCTGAAGCTTTCTTT. It translates to CASSLVPGERAEAFF.

This chain connects TRBV20-1 to TRBJ2-7; D call uncertain. CDR1 and CDR2 (germline): DFQATT, SNEGSKA (reference sequence). The V and J ends lost 6 bases and 4 bases respectively, with 10 bases between them. The CDR3 is 11 amino acids. DNA of the CDR3: TGCAGTGCCACTAAGTTTTACGAGCAGTACTTC. Translation: CSATKFYEQYF.

The chain employs TRBV19 and TRBJ2-7; 10 bases fit TRBD2. The CDR3 length is 14 residues. Germline V gene data show CDR1 as LNHDA and CDR2 as SQIVND (reference sequence). The trim removed 5 bases at V and 3 bases at J, leaving 4 bases unmatched. CDR3 DNA: TGTGCCAGTAGTCCTAGCGGGAGTAGCTACGAGCAGTACTTC. This codes for CASSPSGSSYEQYF.

V gene TRBV2 combines with J gene TRBJ1-6, with D maybe TRBD1 (5 bases). Germline CDR1 and CDR2: SNHLY and FYNNEI. V was cut by 5 bases and J by 5 bases, with 10 bases left in between. The CDR3 consists of 14 residues. Here the CDR3 reads CASSTGLNNSPLHF. Here the CDR3 DNA reads TGTGCCAGCAGTACGGGACTGAATAATTCACCCCTCCACTTT.

The genes are TRBV19 and TRBJ1-1; D may be TRBD1 (5 bases). V lost 6 bases and J 1 base, leaving 12 bases between the germline ends. Germline loops: CDR1 LNHDA, CDR2 SQIVND (reference sequence). The CDR3 contains 14 residues. The CDR3 DNA follows: TGTGCCAGTAGACGACAGAGCCAGAACACTGAAGCTTTCTTT. It codes for CASRRQSQNTEAFF.

The chain recombines TRBV4-3 with TRBJ2-1, with 11 bases that match TRBD2. Germline V gene data show CDR1 as LGHNA and CDR2 as YSLEER. J lost 1 base, V lost 4 bases, and 3 bases had no gene match. The CDR3 covers 16 residues. The DNA of the CDR3 is TGCGCCAGCAGCCCTAGCGGGAGGCCTTCCTACAATGAGCAGTTCTTC. Translating gives CASSPSGRPSYNEQFF.

The chain employs TRBV30 and TRBJ2-1; D gene uncertain. CDR3 length: 14 amino acids. In germline, CDR1 is GTSNPN, CDR2 SVGIG (reference sequence). Trimming cost V 0 bases and J 2 bases, with 8 bases left between them. The CDR3 coding sequence is TGTGCCTGGAGTGTACTGGGCCCCTACAATGAGCAGTTCTTC. Protein: CAWSVLGPYNEQFF.

This rearrangement joins TRBV7-3 to TRBJ2-7, with D perhaps TRBD1 (6 bases). Trimming pared 6 bases from V and 2 bases from J, leaving 11 bases between. The germline gives CDR1 SGHTA, CDR2 FQGTGA. The CDR3 length is 13 residues. The CDR3 spells CASRRQDTYEQYF. In nucleotides, the CDR3 is TGTGCCAGCAGGAGACAGGATACCTACGAGCAGTACTTC. Full variable domain (outside the CDR3, taken from reference TRBV7-3 and TRBJ2-7): GAGVSQTPSNKVTEKGKYVELRCDPISGHTALYWYRQSLGQGPEFLIYFQGTGAADDSGLPNDRFFAVRPEGSVSTLKIQRTERGDSAVYLCASRRQDTYEQYFGPGTRLTVT.

The chain recombines TRBV5-4 with TRBJ2-1, with TRBD1 as a possible D gene (6 bases). V was trimmed by 4 bases and J by 1 base, leaving 15 bases between them. CDR3 length: 16 residues. Germline CDR1 reads SGHNT; CDR2 reads YYREEE (reference sequence). Here the CDR3 DNA reads TGTGCCAGCAGCCCGGGACAAGAAAGTTCCTACAATGAGCAGTTCTTC. Translation: CASSPGQESSYNEQFF.

This chain uses TRBV6-6 with TRBJ2-3, with D unresolved. Germline CDR1 and CDR2: MNHNY and SVGAGI (reference sequence). Trimming took 7 bases from V and 0 from J, leaving 8 bases between them. CDR3 length: 13 residues. CDR3 sequence reads: CASKGGSTDTQYF. The CDR3 nucleotides are TGTGCCAGCAAAGGCGGAAGCACAGATACGCAGTATTTT.

V and J are TRBV5-3 and TRBJ2-7, with D uncertain. TRBV5-3 is flagged as an ORF with uncertain function. The CDR3 is 13 residues long. V lost 10 bases, J lost 3 bases, and 17 bases lay in between. The CDR3 loop is CAPRGYKNYEQYF. The CDR3 nucleotides are TGTGCCCCCCGAGGCTATAAGAACTACGAGCAGTACTTC.

V is TRBV24-1 and J is TRBJ1-5; 8 bases agree with TRBD1. This CDR3 is 14 amino acids long. The V and J ends lost 5 bases and 4 bases, in that order; junction bases with no gene match: 3. Germline V gene data show CDR1 as KGHDR and CDR2 as SFDVKD. The CDR3 reads CATSGRTGNQPQHF. The CDR3 DNA is TGTGCCACCAGTGGAAGGACAGGGAATCAGCCCCAGCATTTT.

The rearrangement uses TRBV2 and TRBJ1-2; D remains unclear. The V gene's germline CDR1 is SNHLY and CDR2 FYNNEI. The V end was cut by 2 bases, the J end by 9 bases, with 7 bases between. The CDR3 totals 11 residues. Written as DNA, the CDR3 is TGTGCCAGCAGTGAAACGTACAGCTACACCTTC. It encodes CASSETYSYTF.

The gene calls are TRBV10-3 and TRBJ1-1, with 8 bases that match TRBD1. This CDR3 region has 14 residues. Trimming cost V 4 bases and J 1 base; bases outside gene matches: 2. The germline CDR1 and CDR2 sequences are ENHRY and SYGVKD. CDR3 residues: CAISVQGANTEAFF. CDR3 nucleotide sequence: TGTGCCATCAGTGTTCAGGGGGCGAACACTGAAGCTTTCTTT.

The V call is TRBV3-1 (or the pseudogene TRBV3-2), the J call TRBJ1-6, with D perhaps TRBD1 (6 bases). V lost 4 bases and J 9 bases, leaving 16 bases between the germline ends. Germline V CDR1 and CDR2: LGHDT, YNNKEL (reference sequence). The CDR3 totals 15 residues. In nucleotides, the CDR3 is TGTGCCAGCAGCCCCAACCGGGGGGCGGGTTCACCCCTCCACTTT. It codes for CASSPNRGAGSPLHF.

V gene TRBV11-3 combines with J gene TRBJ2-7; D uncertain. Germline V gene data show CDR1 as SGHNT and CDR2 as YENEEA. The CDR3 runs to 13 residues. V gave up 3 bases and J gave up 1 base, with 7 bases separating them. In nucleotides, the CDR3 is TGTGCCAGCAGCTTTGGCAGATCCTACGAGCAGTACTTC. Translation: CASSFGRSYEQYF.

This chain links TRBV4-3 with TRBJ1-4; tentatively, D is TRBD1 (6 bases). The CDR3 is 18 amino acids. V lost 0 bases and J lost 2, with 16 bases in between. Germline V lookup: CDR1 LGHNA, CDR2 YSLEER. The CDR3, as DNA: TGCGCCAGCAGCCAAGATATGAGCAGGGGATCGACTAATGAAAAACTGTTTTTT. Protein product: CASSQDMSRGSTNEKLFF.